Shown below are 10 T cell receptor beta chains from a single sample sequenced in a study of Graves' ophthalmopathy and Graves' hyperthyroidism. RNA transcripts were the template, and TCR beta CDR3 regions were amplified from them. The authors performed first-round RT-PCR with HTBI primers and then a second-round multiplex PCR. TCRdb recomputed calls from the multiplex PCR reads with MiXCR, one row per CDR3 protein. The profile shows approximately 460,000 distinct CDR3 sequences, 13% to 15% of them singletons. The sample consisted of blood. These receptors were taken from a woman in her twenties or thirties with Graves' ophthalmopathy.

This clonotype turned up a few times. This chain joins TRBV20-1 and TRBJ2-4, with D possibly TRBD2 on 5 matching bases. Germline CDR1 is DFQATT and CDR2 is SNEGSKA (reference sequence). V was trimmed by 4 bases and J by 7 bases, leaving 14 bases between them. The CDR3 spans 13 residues. The CDR3 spells CSATTGPGNIQYF. DNA of the CDR3: TGCAGTGCTACAACCGGGCCGGGGAACATTCAGTACTTC.

This clonotype has a handful of counts. The CDR3 protein is CASSYSSGGFSYEQYF. The CDR3 nucleotides read TGTGCCAGCAGTTACTCGAGCGGCGGGTTCTCCTACGAGCAGTACTTC. The V call is TRBV6-5, the J call TRBJ2-7; a possible D gene is TRBD2 (5 bases). This CDR3 contains 16 residues. CDR1 and CDR2 (germline): MNHEY, SVGAGI. V was pared by 0 bases and J by 0 bases, with 12 bases between.

This clonotype appeared many times. The chain links TRBV28 to TRBJ1-1; D is possibly TRBD1 (6 bases). Deletions cut 10 bases from V and 0 bases from J, with 21 bases between. There are 16 residues in the CDR3. Germline CDR1 reads MDHEN; CDR2 reads SYDVKM. The CDR3 protein is CATLHGGRGVNTEAFF. In DNA, the CDR3 is TGTGCCACTTTACACGGGGGAAGGGGGGTGAACACTGAAGCTTTCTTT.

This clonotype has at least ten counts. V gene TRBV12-3 or TRBV12-4 combines with J gene TRBJ1-2, with 8 bases fitting TRBD1. CDR3 length equals 15 residues. V lost 7 bases and J lost 2; bases outside the gene matches: 9. The DNA of the CDR3 is TGTGCCAGCAAGGAAGGGGGACAGGCAAACTATGGCTACACCTTC. This gives the protein CASKEGGQANYGYTF.

This clonotype was picked up many times. The chain employs TRBV30 and TRBJ1-1; possibly TRBD1 for D (5 bases). The V and J ends lost 5 bases and 5 bases respectively, with 18 bases between them. Germline CDR1 reads GTSNPN; CDR2 reads SVGIG (reference sequence). The CDR3 length is 14 residues. The chain's CDR3 is CAWGGGTPWTEAFF. CDR3 in DNA: TGTGCCTGGGGGGGGGGGACCCCGTGGACTGAAGCTTTCTTT.

This clonotype was found many times. The V and J genes are TRBV6-1 and TRBJ1-6, with TRBD1 matching 9 bases. Trimming took 2 bases from V and 9 from J; bases not matched to a gene: 5. Germline-derived CDR1 and CDR2 are MNHNS and SASEGT. CDR3 length equals 15 residues. The CDR3 protein is CASSEKGTGTSPLHF. For the CDR3, the DNA is TGTGCCAGCAGTGAAAAAGGGACAGGGACTTCACCCCTCCACTTT.

This clonotype showed up many times. The chain couples TRBV27 to TRBJ1-2, with D perhaps matching TRBD1 (6 bases). The CDR3 covers 15 residues. Germline CDR1 reads MNHEY; CDR2 reads SMNVEV (reference sequence). The V end was cut by 6 bases, the J end by 4 bases, with 18 bases between. CDR3 sequence reads: CASSWGPTASYGYTF. Written as DNA, the CDR3 is TGTGCCAGCAGCTGGGGGCCGACAGCTTCCTATGGCTACACCTTC.

In the case of this clonotype: A much larger clone lies a single base off, so this may be a read error. The chain carries TRBV20-1 and TRBJ2-7, with D possibly TRBD1 on 5 matching bases. The CDR3 consists of 17 residues. V was shortened by 2 bases and J by 4 bases, with 24 bases between the two germline ends. In germline, CDR1 is DFQATT, CDR2 SNEGSKA (reference sequence). CDR3 in amino acids: CSARSPRVSGKKYEQYF. In DNA form, the CDR3 reads TGCAGTGCTAGAAGCCCTAGAGTTTCAGGGAAAAAATACGAGCAGTACTTC.

V is TRBV6-1 and J is TRBJ2-5; TRBD1 is a possible D gene (6 bases). The ends were cut back, 6 bases at V and 5 bases at J, with 13 bases in the middle. Germline loops: CDR1 MNHNS, CDR2 SASEGT. The CDR3 is made up of 13 amino acids. DNA of the CDR3: TGTGCCAGCAGGGGTTACAGGGCCGAGACCCAGTACTTC. This sequence encodes CASRGYRAETQYF.

This clonotype was seen ten or more times. The chain is built from TRBV5-7 and TRBJ2-7; no firm D call. TRBV5-7 is reported as an ORF; its role is uncertain. CDR3 size: 16 residues. Trimming shortened V by 0 bases and J by 2 bases, and 15 bases separated the two germline ends. CDR3 in DNA: TGTGCCAGCAGCTTGGGCATGGGAACGGTCCCCTACGAGCAGTACTTC. Protein sequence: CASSLGMGTVPYEQYF.